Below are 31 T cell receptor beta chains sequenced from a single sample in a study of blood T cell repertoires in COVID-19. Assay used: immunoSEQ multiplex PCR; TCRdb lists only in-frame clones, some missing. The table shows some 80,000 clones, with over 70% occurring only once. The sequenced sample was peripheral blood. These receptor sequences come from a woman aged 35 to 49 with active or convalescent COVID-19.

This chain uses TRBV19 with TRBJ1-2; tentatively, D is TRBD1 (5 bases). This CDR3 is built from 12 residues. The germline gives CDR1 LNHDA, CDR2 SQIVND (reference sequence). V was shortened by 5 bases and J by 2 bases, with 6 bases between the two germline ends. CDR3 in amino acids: CASSPGNYGYTF. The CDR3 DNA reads TGTGCCAGTAGTCCAGGGAACTATGGCTACACCTTC.

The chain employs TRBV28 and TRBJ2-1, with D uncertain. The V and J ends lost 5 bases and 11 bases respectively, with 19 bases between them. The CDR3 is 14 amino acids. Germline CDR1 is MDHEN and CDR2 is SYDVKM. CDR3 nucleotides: TGTGCCAGCAGTCCCCATCTTGGTCTCAGTAAGCAGTTCTTC. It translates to CASSPHLGLSKQFF.

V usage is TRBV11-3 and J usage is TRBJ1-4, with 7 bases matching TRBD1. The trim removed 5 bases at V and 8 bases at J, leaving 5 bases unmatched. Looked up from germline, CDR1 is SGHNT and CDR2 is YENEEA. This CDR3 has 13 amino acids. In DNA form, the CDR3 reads TGTGCCAGCAGCGACAGGGTGGAGGAAAAACTGTTTTTT. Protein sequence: CASSDRVEEKLFF.

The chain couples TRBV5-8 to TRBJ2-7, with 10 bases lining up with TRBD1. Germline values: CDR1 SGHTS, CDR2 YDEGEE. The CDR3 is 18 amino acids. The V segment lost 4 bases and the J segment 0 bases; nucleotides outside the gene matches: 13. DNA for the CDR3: TGTGCCAGCAGCGGGGACAGGGGATTCATTAGGAGCTCCTACGAGCAGTACTTC. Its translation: CASSGDRGFIRSSYEQYF.

The CDR3 region has the DNA TGTGCCAGCAGTTTGAGACCGGGACTAGGACCATACGAGCAGTACTTC. It encodes CASSLRPGLGPYEQYF. The chain links TRBV28 to TRBJ2-7; 8 bases are a match to TRBD2. The CDR3 loop spans 16 amino acids. J was trimmed by 4 bases and V by 3 bases; bases with no gene match: 11. Per the germline V gene, CDR1 is MDHEN and CDR2 is SYDVKM.

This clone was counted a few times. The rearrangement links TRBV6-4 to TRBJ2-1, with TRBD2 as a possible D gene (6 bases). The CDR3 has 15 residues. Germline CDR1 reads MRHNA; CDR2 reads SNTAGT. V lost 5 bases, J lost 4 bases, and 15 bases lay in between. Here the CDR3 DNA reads TGTGCCAGCAGTCAGGGTAGCGGCACATACAATGAGCAGTTCTTC. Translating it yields CASSQGSGTYNEQFF.

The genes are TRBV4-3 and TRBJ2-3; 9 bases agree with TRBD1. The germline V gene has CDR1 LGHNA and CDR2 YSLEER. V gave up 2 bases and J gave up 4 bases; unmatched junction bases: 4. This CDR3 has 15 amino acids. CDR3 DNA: TGCGCCAGCAGCCAAACCGGACAGGGGCCAGATACGCAGTATTTT. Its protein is CASSQTGQGPDTQYF.

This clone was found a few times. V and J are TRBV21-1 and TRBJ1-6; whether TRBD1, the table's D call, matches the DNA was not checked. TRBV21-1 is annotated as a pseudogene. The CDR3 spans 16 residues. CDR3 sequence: CASSKAPTGRNSPLHF. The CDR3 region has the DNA TGTGCCAGCAGCAAAGCCCCGACAGGCCGTAATTCACCCCTCCACTTT.

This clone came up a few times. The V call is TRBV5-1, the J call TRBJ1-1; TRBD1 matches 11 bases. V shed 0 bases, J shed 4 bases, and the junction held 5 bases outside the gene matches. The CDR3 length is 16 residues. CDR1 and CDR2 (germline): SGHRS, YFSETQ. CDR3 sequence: CASSLETGTGGTEAFF. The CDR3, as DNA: TGCGCCAGCAGCTTGGAGACCGGGACAGGGGGCACTGAAGCTTTCTTT.

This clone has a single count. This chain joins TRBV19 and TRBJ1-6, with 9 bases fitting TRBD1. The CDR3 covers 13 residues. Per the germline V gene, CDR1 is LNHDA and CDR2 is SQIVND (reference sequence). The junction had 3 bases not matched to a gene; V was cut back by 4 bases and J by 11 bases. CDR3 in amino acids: CASSKQGATPLHF. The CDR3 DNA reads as TGTGCCAGTAGTAAACAGGGGGCGACACCCCTCCACTTT.

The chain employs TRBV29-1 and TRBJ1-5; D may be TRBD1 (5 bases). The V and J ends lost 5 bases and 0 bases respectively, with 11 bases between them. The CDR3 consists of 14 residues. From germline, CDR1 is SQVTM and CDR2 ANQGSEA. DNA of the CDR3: TGCAGCGTTCAGACAGAGTATAGCAATCAGCCCCAGCATTTT. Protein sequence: CSVQTEYSNQPQHF.

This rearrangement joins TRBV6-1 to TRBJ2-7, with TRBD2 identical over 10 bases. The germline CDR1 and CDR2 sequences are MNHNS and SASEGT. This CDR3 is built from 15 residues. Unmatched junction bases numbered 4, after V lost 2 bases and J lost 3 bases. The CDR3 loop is CASSERLAGGYEQYF. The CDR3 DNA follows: TGTGCCAGCAGTGAAAGGTTAGCGGGAGGCTACGAGCAGTACTTC.

CDR3 coding DNA: TGTGCCAGCAGTCAACAGGGGTCGATTCGGTACGAGCAGTACTTC. Protein sequence: CASSQQGSIRYEQYF. This chain uses TRBV6-6 with TRBJ2-7, with 7 bases fitting TRBD1. In germline, CDR1 is MNHNY, CDR2 SVGAGI (reference sequence). The CDR3 sequence is 15 residues long. The junction had 11 bases not matched to a gene; V was cut back by 5 bases and J by 4 bases.

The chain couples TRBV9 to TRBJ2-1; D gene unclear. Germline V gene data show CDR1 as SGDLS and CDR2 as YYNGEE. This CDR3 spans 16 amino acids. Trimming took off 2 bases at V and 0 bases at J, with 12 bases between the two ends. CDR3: CASSVYSLSSYNEQFF. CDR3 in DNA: TGTGCCAGCAGCGTGTACTCGCTGAGCTCCTACAATGAGCAGTTCTTC.

The CDR3 DNA is TGTGCCAGCAGTTTTGTGGGGCACACAGATACGCAGTATTTT. The encoded protein is CASSFVGHTDTQYF. The rearrangement uses TRBV28 and TRBJ2-3, with D perhaps matching TRBD1 (5 bases). Per the germline V gene, CDR1 is MDHEN and CDR2 is SYDVKM. The germline V and J ends were trimmed by 3 bases and 2 bases, with 9 bases remaining between them. This CDR3 has 14 amino acids.

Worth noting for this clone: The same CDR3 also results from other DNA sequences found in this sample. CDR3 region: CATRGLANEQFF. The CDR3 DNA sequence: TGTGCCACCAGAGGACTAGCCAATGAGCAGTTCTTC. The V call is TRBV24-1, the J call TRBJ2-1, with 8 bases that match TRBD2. Germline V gives CDR1 KGHDR, CDR2 SFDVKD. V was clipped by 7 bases and J by 6 bases; unmatched bases: 1. The CDR3 is made up of 12 amino acids.

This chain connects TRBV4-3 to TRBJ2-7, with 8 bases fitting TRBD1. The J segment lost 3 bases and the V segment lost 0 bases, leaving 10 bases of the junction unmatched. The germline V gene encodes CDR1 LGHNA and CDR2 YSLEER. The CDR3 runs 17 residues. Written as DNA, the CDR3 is TGCGCCAGCAGCCAAGAGTGGACAGGGCTGTCTTTCTACGAGCAGTACTTC. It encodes CASSQEWTGLSFYEQYF.

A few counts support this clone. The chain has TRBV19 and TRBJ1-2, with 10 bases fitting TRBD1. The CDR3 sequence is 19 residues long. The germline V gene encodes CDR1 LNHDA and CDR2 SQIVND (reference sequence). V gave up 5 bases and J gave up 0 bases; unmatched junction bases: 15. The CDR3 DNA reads TGTGCCAGTAGTCCACCGCTCTACCTGGACAGGGGGACTAACTATGGCTACACCTTC. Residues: CASSPPLYLDRGTNYGYTF. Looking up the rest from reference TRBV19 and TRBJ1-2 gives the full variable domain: DGGITQSPKYLFRKEGQNVTLSCEQNLNHDAMYWYRQDPGQGLRLIYYSQIVNDFQKGDIAEGYSVSREKKESFPLTVTSAQKNPTAFYLCASSPPLYLDRGTNYGYTFGSGTRLTVV.

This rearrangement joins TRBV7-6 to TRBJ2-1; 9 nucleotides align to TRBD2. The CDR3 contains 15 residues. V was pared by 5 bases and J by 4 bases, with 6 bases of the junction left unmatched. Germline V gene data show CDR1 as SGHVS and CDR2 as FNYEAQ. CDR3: CASSPLAGLYNEQFF. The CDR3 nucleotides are TGTGCCAGCAGCCCTCTAGCGGGACTATACAATGAGCAGTTCTTC.

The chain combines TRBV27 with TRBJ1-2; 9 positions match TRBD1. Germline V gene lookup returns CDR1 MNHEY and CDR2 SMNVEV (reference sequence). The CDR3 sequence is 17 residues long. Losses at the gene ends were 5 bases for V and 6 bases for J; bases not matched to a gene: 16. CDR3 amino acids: CASSHTSGTGFSDGYTF. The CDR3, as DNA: TGTGCCAGCAGTCACACCTCCGGGACAGGGTTTTCTGATGGCTACACCTTC.

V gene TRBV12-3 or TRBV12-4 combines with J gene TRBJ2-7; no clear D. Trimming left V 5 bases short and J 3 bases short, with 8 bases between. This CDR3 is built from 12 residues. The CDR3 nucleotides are TGTGCCAGCAGTCCTGGAGTCTACGAGCAGTACTTC. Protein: CASSPGVYEQYF.

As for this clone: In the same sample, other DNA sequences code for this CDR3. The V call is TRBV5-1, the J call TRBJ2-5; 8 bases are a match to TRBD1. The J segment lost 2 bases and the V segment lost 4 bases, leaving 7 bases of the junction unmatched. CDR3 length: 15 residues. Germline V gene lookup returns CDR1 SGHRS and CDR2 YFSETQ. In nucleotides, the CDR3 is TGCGCCAGCAGCGGGGGACAGGCTCTTCAAGAGACCCAGTACTTC. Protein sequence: CASSGGQALQETQYF. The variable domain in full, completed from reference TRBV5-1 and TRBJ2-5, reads KAGVTQTPRYLIKTRGQQVTLSCSPISGHRSVSWYQQTPGQGLQFLFEYFSETQRNKGNFPGRFSGRQFSNSRSEMNVSTLELGDSALYLCASSGGQALQETQYFGPGTRLLVL.

The CDR3 sequence is CASSLSGFEAFF. DNA of the CDR3: TGTGCCAGCAGTTTAAGCGGGTTCGAAGCTTTCTTT. J is TRBJ1-1 and V is TRBV28; D is unclear. The germline CDR1 and CDR2 sequences are MDHEN and SYDVKM. Trimming removed 2 bases from V and 8 bases from J, with 9 bases in between. This CDR3 is built from 12 residues.

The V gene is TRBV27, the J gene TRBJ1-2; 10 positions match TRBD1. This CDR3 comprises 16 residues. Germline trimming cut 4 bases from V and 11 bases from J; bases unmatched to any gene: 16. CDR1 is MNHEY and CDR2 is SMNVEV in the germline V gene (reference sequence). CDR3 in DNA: TGTGCCAGCAGTTCCCTCAATTCACCGGGACAGGGGATTTACACCTTC. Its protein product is CASSSLNSPGQGIYTF.

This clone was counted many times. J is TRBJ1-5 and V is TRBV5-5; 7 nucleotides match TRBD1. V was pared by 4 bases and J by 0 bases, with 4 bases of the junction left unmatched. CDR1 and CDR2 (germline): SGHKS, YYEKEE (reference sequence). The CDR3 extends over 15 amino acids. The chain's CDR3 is CASSRTGHSNQPQHF. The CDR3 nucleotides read TGTGCCAGCAGCAGGACAGGCCATAGCAATCAGCCCCAGCATTTT.

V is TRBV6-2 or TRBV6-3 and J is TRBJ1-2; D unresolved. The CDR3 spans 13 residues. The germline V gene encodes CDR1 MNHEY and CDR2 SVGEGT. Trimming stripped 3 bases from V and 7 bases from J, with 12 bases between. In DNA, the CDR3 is TGTGCCAGCAGTTATGCAGGCGCCTTTGGCTACACCTTC. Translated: CASSYAGAFGYTF.

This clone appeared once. The CDR3 DNA sequence: TGTGCCAGCAGCTTGCTGGGCCCAGCCCAAGAGACCCAGTACTTC. Its protein is CASSLLGPAQETQYF. This chain uses TRBV5-6 with TRBJ2-5; D remains ambiguous. With 1 base removed from V and 1 base from J, the gap between germline ends came to 11 bases. Germline CDR1 and CDR2: SGHDT and YYEEEE. The CDR3 is made up of 15 amino acids.

The CDR3 nucleotides are TGTGCCAGCACCCCAGGGGTCCGGGAGACCCAGTACTTC. Its translation: CASTPGVRETQYF. This chain joins TRBV5-6 and TRBJ2-5; perhaps TRBD1 as D (6 bases). Per germline, CDR1 SGHDT and CDR2 YYEEEE. The CDR3 runs 13 residues. The V and J ends lost 6 bases and 5 bases respectively, with 14 bases between them.

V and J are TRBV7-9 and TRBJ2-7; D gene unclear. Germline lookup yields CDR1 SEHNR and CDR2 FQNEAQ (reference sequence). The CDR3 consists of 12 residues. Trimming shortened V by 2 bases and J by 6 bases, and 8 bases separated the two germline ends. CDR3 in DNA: TGTGCCAGCAGCTTAATCCTAGGCGAGCAGTACTTC. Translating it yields CASSLILGEQYF.

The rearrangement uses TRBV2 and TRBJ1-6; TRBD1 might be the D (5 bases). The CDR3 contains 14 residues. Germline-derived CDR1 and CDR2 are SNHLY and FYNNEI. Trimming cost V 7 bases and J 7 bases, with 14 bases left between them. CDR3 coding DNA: TGTGCCAGCACATTGGGACTTTCAAATTCACCCCTCCACTTT. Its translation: CASTLGLSNSPLHF.

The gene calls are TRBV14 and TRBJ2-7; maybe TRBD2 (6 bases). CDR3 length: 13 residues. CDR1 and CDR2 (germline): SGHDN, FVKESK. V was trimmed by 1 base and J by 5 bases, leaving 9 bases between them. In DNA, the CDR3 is TGTGCCAGCAGCCAAGTTGGGAGGAACGAGCAGTACTTC. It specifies CASSQVGRNEQYF. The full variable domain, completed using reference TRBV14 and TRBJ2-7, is EAGVTQFPSHSVIEKGQTVTLRCDPISGHDNLYWYRRVMGKEIKFLLHFVKESKQDESGMPNNRFLAERTGGTYSTLKVQPAELEDSGVYFCASSQVGRNEQYFGPGTRLTVT.